The clone carrying this TCR beta chain was seen only a few times. The target antigen is unknown. This specimen comes from a study of CD8 T cells in ankylosing spondylitis. In TCRdb, the 5' RACE reads were re-called with MiXCR into one record per CDR3 protein. This table holds fewer than 130,000 distinct CDR3 sequences, about 24% found once. Study outcomes and limitations: Disease-linked clones proved CD8+ and comparatively uncommon in peripheral blood. The authors reported significant enrichment of disease-linked clones in matched ankylosing spondylitis synovial fluid. Several highly homologous variants made up a TCR beta motif, and this motif appeared characteristic of ankylosing spondylitis blood.

V was clipped by 3 bases and J by 0 bases, with 7 bases between them. The CDR3 spans 13 residues. Per the germline V gene, CDR1 is SQVTM and CDR2 is ANQGSEA. This clonotype was sampled from a male donor with ankylosing spondylitis. The J gene is TRBJ2-3, the V gene TRBV29-1; possibly TRBD1 for D (5 bases). Sequencing was carried out using synovial fluid, either unsorted or a sorted T cell fraction (not recorded which). CDR3 amino acids: CSVDRGSTDTQYF. Here the CDR3 DNA reads TGCAGCGTTGATAGGGGAAGCACAGATACGCAGTATTTT.